One sample yielded the 27 T cell receptor beta chains listed below, sequenced in a study of OX40 agonist ivuxolimab in advanced cancers. The method was the immunoSEQ multiplex PCR assay. Drawn from immuneACCESS, this table holds only the in-frame rearrangements with V and J called that TCRdb kept. Clones are partly lost; checked studies trace under half to an unresolved V gene and leave the rest unexplained. The sample includes over 70,000 clones, with more than 75% observed a single time. Clones ranked in the top ten supply under 7.5% of the sample. The material sequenced was CD4+ or CD8+ T cells sorted from blood, taken in a trial of the OX40 agonist ivuxolimab. The receptors derive from an adult with an advanced solid tumor such as melanoma, head and neck, liver or kidney cancer.

The chain employs TRBV6-1 and TRBJ1-4; TRBD1 might be the D (5 bases). Germline V CDR1 and CDR2: MNHNS, SASEGT. Trimming stripped 5 bases from V and 2 bases from J, with 12 bases between. The CDR3 is 15 amino acids. CDR3 bases: TGTGCCAGCAGTATATCAGGGAGCACTAATGAAAAACTGTTTTTT. Translation: CASSISGSTNEKLFF.

The V and J genes are TRBV10-1 and TRBJ2-1; possibly TRBD1 or TRBD2 for D (7 bases each). The germline gives CDR1 WNHNN, CDR2 SYGVQD (reference sequence). The CDR3 runs 17 residues. V gave up 0 bases and J gave up 5 bases, with 17 bases separating them. The CDR3 is CASSESQGGEIHNEQFF. The CDR3 DNA sequence: TGCGCCAGCAGTGAGTCGCAGGGGGGGGAAATTCACAATGAGCAGTTCTTC.

The gene calls are TRBV5-6 and TRBJ2-1; the D is unclear. The CDR3 extends over 13 amino acids. Per the germline V gene, CDR1 is SGHDT and CDR2 is YYEEEE. V was clipped by 6 bases and J by 8 bases, with 15 bases between them. The DNA for the CDR3 is TGTGCCAGCACTCGTCGACCGGCCGATGAGCAGTTCTTC. This translates into CASTRRPADEQFF.

CDR3 in DNA: TGTGCCAGCTCTCTAGGACAGGGGATTACCAATCAGCCCCAGCATTTT. This codes for CASSLGQGITNQPQHF. The chain joins TRBV2 to TRBJ1-5; 9 nucleotides align to TRBD1. Germline V gene sequence: CDR1 SNHLY, CDR2 FYNNEI. The V segment lost 8 bases and the J segment 3 bases; nucleotides outside the gene matches: 11. The CDR3 length is 16 residues.

V gene TRBV4-1 combines with J gene TRBJ1-1, with D perhaps TRBD1 (5 bases). The CDR3 covers 14 residues. Trimming cost V 4 bases and J 0 bases, with 9 bases left between them. The V gene's germline CDR1 is MGHRA and CDR2 YSYEKL. CDR3 nucleotide sequence: TGCGCCAGCAGCCGGGGACTACTGAACACTGAAGCTTTCTTT. Amino acids: CASSRGLLNTEAFF.

The CDR3: CASSYSGQGGTGELFF. DNA for the CDR3: TGTGCCAGTAGTTACAGCGGACAGGGTGGCACCGGGGAGCTGTTTTTT. The genes are TRBV19 and TRBJ2-2; 8 bases agree with TRBD1. The germline CDR1 and CDR2 sequences are LNHDA and SQIVND (reference sequence). Losses at the gene ends were 5 bases for V and 4 bases for J; bases not matched to a gene: 9. The CDR3 covers 16 residues.

This clone has just a few counts. The V and J genes are TRBV27 and TRBJ1-5, with D possibly TRBD1 on 6 matching bases. Trimming pared 2 bases from V and 7 bases from J, leaving 9 bases between. The CDR3 sequence is 13 residues long. Per the germline V gene, CDR1 is MNHEY and CDR2 is SMNVEV (reference sequence). CDR3 residues: CASSLTGLQPQHF. The CDR3 nucleotides read TGTGCCAGCAGTTTAACAGGGCTCCAGCCCCAGCATTTT.

The rearrangement links TRBV5-1 to TRBJ2-7, with D maybe TRBD2 (6 bases). The CDR3 has 14 residues. V lost 0 bases and J lost 3, with 10 bases in between. Germline CDR1 and CDR2: SGHRS and YFSETQ. The CDR3: CASSLGISGYEQYF. The CDR3 DNA is TGCGCCAGCAGCTTGGGGATTAGCGGCTACGAGCAGTACTTC.

This clone was observed a single time. The V call is TRBV7-9, the J call TRBJ1-2; no clear D gene. Trimming cost V 0 bases and J 8 bases, with 22 bases left between them. This CDR3 spans 17 amino acids. Per the germline V gene, CDR1 is SEHNR and CDR2 is FQNEAQ (reference sequence). CDR3 sequence (DNA): TGTGCCAGCAGCTTAGCGAATTCAGGCCTCAACCGACAAGGCTACACCTTC. Its translation: CASSLANSGLNRQGYTF.

The gene calls are TRBV5-1 and TRBJ1-6; perhaps TRBD1 as D (5 bases). CDR1 is SGHRS, CDR2 YFSETQ, per germline. V dropped 5 bases and J dropped 7 bases, with 10 bases sitting between them. The CDR3 is 13 amino acids. CDR3 protein: CASRGPENSPLHF. The DNA of the CDR3 is TGCGCCAGCAGGGGACCGGAAAATTCACCCCTCCACTTT. The full variable domain, completed using reference TRBV5-1 and TRBJ1-6, is KAGVTQTPRYLIKTRGQQVTLSCSPISGHRSVSWYQQTPGQGLQFLFEYFSETQRNKGNFPGRFSGRQFSNSRSEMNVSTLELGDSALYLCASRGPENSPLHFGNGTRLTVT.

CDR3 sequence (DNA): TGCAGCGTCAGGGGGCTAGCGGGAGCTGGCTACAATGAGCAGTTCTTC. Translating it yields CSVRGLAGAGYNEQFF. The J gene is TRBJ2-1, the V gene TRBV29-1, with 10 bases lining up with TRBD2. The CDR3 totals 16 residues. Germline V gene sequence: CDR1 SQVTM, CDR2 ANQGSEA. Unmatched junction bases numbered 11, after V lost 6 bases and J lost 3 bases.

V usage is TRBV6-4 and J usage is TRBJ1-2, with 9 bases identical to TRBD1. Trimming took 2 bases from V and 4 from J; bases not matched to a gene: 8. Germline V CDR1 and CDR2: MRHNA, SNTAGT. The CDR3 length is 16 residues. DNA for the CDR3: TGTGCCAGCAGTGACCGGTTTAGACAGGGGGGCTATGGCTACACCTTC. Translation gives CASSDRFRQGGYGYTF.

V and J are TRBV7-8 and TRBJ1-5; D remains ambiguous. The CDR3 is 16 amino acids. CDR1 and CDR2 (germline): SGHVS, FQNEAQ. V was clipped by 4 bases and J by 0 bases, with 13 bases between them. The CDR3 sequence is CASSSTQTLSNQPQHF. The CDR3 DNA reads as TGTGCCAGCAGCTCGACCCAGACACTTAGCAATCAGCCCCAGCATTTT.

The chain has TRBV7-6 and TRBJ1-2; D perhaps matches TRBD1 (5 bases). Germline lookup yields CDR1 SGHVS and CDR2 FNYEAQ. This CDR3 is built from 13 residues. Trimming took off 1 base at V and 8 bases at J, with 11 bases between the two ends. This chain's CDR3 is CASSLVVGDGYTF. CDR3 in DNA: TGTGCCAGCAGCTTAGTGGTCGGGGACGGCTACACCTTC.

This chain links TRBV19 with TRBJ2-7; D gene uncertain. This CDR3 region has 13 residues. Trimming cost V 3 bases and J 2 bases, with 8 bases left between them. Looked up from germline, CDR1 is LNHDA and CDR2 is SQIVND (reference sequence). CDR3 coding DNA: TGTGCCAGTAGTATTACTGGGACCTACGAGCAGTACTTC. This sequence encodes CASSITGTYEQYF.

The chain links TRBV27 to TRBJ1-1; D may be TRBD1 (5 bases). The length of the CDR3 is 15 residues. CDR1 and CDR2 from the germline V gene are MNHEY and SMNVEV (reference sequence). The V end lost 1 base, the J end lost 3 bases, and 12 bases lay between the germline ends. In nucleotides, the CDR3 is TGTGCCAGCAGTTTATGGGGGGAGATGGACACTGAAGCTTTCTTT. It is translated as CASSLWGEMDTEAFF.

The chain employs TRBV19 and TRBJ2-4; 10 bases line up with TRBD2. This CDR3 is built from 21 residues. Germline trimming cut 4 bases from V and 2 bases from J; bases unmatched to any gene: 20. The V gene's germline CDR1 is LNHDA and CDR2 SQIVND (reference sequence). The CDR3 DNA follows: TGTGCCAGTAGTACTGAATCGGGACTAGCGTCCAGCAAAGTAACCAAAAACATTCAGTACTTC. This gives the protein CASSTESGLASSKVTKNIQYF.

The gene calls are TRBV30 and TRBJ1-2; the D gene is possibly TRBD1 (6 bases). V lost 3 bases and J 8 bases, leaving 19 bases between the germline ends. The CDR3 has 14 residues. Germline V gene sequence: CDR1 GTSNPN, CDR2 SVGIG (reference sequence). CDR3 nucleotide sequence: TGTGCCTGGAGCTCCCAGACAGGACCTAGAGGCTACACCTTC. Translated: CAWSSQTGPRGYTF.

The count of this clone is one. The chain joins TRBV4-1 to TRBJ1-5; possible D gene TRBD1, 6 bases. The CDR3 is made up of 15 amino acids. With 3 bases removed from V and 2 bases from J, the gap between germline ends came to 11 bases. Germline CDR1 is MGHRA and CDR2 is YSYEKL. The CDR3 nucleotides are TGCGCCAGCAGCCAGAACAGGGATGGCAATCAGCCCCAGCATTTT. Protein: CASSQNRDGNQPQHF.

V and J are TRBV19 and TRBJ2-3; 8 positions match TRBD1. V lost 3 bases and J lost 5; bases outside the gene matches: 4. This CDR3 is 14 amino acids long. Germline V gene sequence: CDR1 LNHDA, CDR2 SQIVND (reference sequence). As DNA, the CDR3 is TGTGCCAGTAGTATCAGGGGGCGCGAAGATACGCAGTATTTT. This codes for CASSIRGREDTQYF.

The rearrangement links TRBV27 to TRBJ2-7; 9 bases are shared with TRBD2. Germline V gives CDR1 MNHEY, CDR2 SMNVEV (reference sequence). The CDR3 loop spans 17 amino acids. The J segment lost 3 bases and the V segment lost 2 bases, leaving 11 bases of the junction unmatched. As DNA, the CDR3 is TGTGCCAGCAGTTTAGCCCCTAGCGGGATTTCCTTCTACGAGCAGTACTTC. Amino acids: CASSLAPSGISFYEQYF.

The rearrangement links TRBV5-4 to TRBJ1-1, with 8 bases that match TRBD1. The CDR3 runs 15 residues. CDR1 is SGHNT, CDR2 YYREEE, per germline (reference sequence). V dropped 4 bases and J dropped 6; count of bases not matched to a gene: 11. The CDR3 nucleotides read TGTGCCAGCAGCCCAGACAGGGGATTAGGATCTGAAGCTTTCTTT. It specifies CASSPDRGLGSEAFF.

The CDR3 DNA follows: TGTGCCAGCAGCCCCTTTGAGTCCGACTGGGATTACTATGAGCAGTTCTTC. This codes for CASSPFESDWDYYEQFF. The chain carries TRBV5-4 and TRBJ2-1, with unresolved D. The CDR3 has 17 amino acids. Trimming removed 4 bases from V and 8 bases from J, with 25 bases in between. Germline loops: CDR1 SGHNT, CDR2 YYREEE (reference sequence).

The chain couples TRBV7-2 to TRBJ2-7; D remains unclear. V was shortened by 4 bases and J by 7 bases, with 8 bases between the two germline ends. Germline loops: CDR1 SGHTA, CDR2 FQGNSA. CDR3 length: 11 amino acids. The CDR3 nucleotides read TGTGCCAGCAGCTCCCGGTGGGAGCAGTACTTC. As protein: CASSSRWEQYF.

The CDR3 nucleotides read TGTGCCAGCAGGGCAACAGGGGACGGTGAAAAACTGTTTTTT. Translating it yields CASRATGDGEKLFF. The chain employs TRBV9 and TRBJ1-4, with 7 nucleotides matching TRBD1. The CDR3 has 14 amino acids. V lost 5 bases, J lost 7 bases, and 8 bases stayed unmatched. Germline-derived CDR1 and CDR2 are SGDLS and YYNGEE.

The chain combines TRBV6-1 with TRBJ2-1, with 7 nucleotides matching TRBD1. The V and J ends lost 7 bases and 1 base, in that order; junction bases with no gene match: 7. The CDR3 length is 15 residues. Germline V gene lookup returns CDR1 MNHNS and CDR2 SASEGT. CDR3 sequence reads: CASISTGFSYNEQFF. The CDR3 DNA sequence: TGTGCCAGCATATCGACAGGGTTTTCCTACAATGAGCAGTTCTTC.

In the case of this clone: Other DNA sequences in the same sample also yield this CDR3. V and J are TRBV4-3 and TRBJ2-7; 8 bases match TRBD1. There are 14 residues in the CDR3. Germline CDR1 and CDR2: LGHNA and YSLEER. Trimming at V came to 1 base and at J to 4 bases, leaving 3 bases not matched to a gene. In DNA form, the CDR3 reads TGCGCCAGCAGCCAAGGGACAGGGAGGTACGAGCAGTACTTC. It yields the protein CASSQGTGRYEQYF.